These 32 T cell receptor beta chains were sequenced from one sample in a study of T cells in Graves' hyperthyroidism and ophthalmopathy. It was RNA transcripts that yielded the amplified TCR beta CDR3 regions. The HTBI primer set drove a first-round RT-PCR of the TCR CDR3. TCRdb re-analysed the multiplex PCR reads in MiXCR, keeping a single row per CDR3 protein. The data show approximately 640,000 distinct CDR3 sequences, approximately 42% seen once. Sequencing used peripheral blood or thyroid tissue (not recorded which). These receptors all stem from an adult man with Graves' disease, either hyperthyroidism or ophthalmopathy (not recorded which).

The J gene is TRBJ2-7, the V gene TRBV7-9, with D perhaps being TRBD1 or TRBD2 (5 bases each). V shed 4 bases and J shed 7 bases, with 17 bases lying between them. CDR1 is SEHNR, CDR2 FQNEAQ, per germline (reference sequence). The CDR3 runs to 14 residues. The CDR3 sequence: CASSSTGPRGEQYF. The CDR3 coding sequence is TGTGCCAGCAGCTCAACGGGCCCGAGGGGTGAGCAGTACTTC.

Many counts were recorded for this clonotype. This sequence joins TRBV25-1 and TRBJ2-7, with TRBD2 matching 12 bases. The CDR3 length is 14 residues. Germline loops: CDR1 MGHDK, CDR2 SYGVNS. The ends lost 5 bases at V and 2 bases at J; junction bases unmatched: 1. The CDR3 loop is CASSRTSGAYEQYF. The CDR3 nucleotides are TGTGCCAGCAGTCGGACTAGCGGGGCCTACGAGCAGTACTTC.

This clonotype was detected a few times. The V call is TRBV7-9, the J call TRBJ1-6; 7 bases align to TRBD1. V lost 10 bases and J lost 10; bases outside the gene matches: 13. CDR1 is SEHNR and CDR2 is FQNEAQ in the germline V gene (reference sequence). The CDR3 runs 14 residues. CDR3 region: CATGGGRDSSPLHF. The CDR3 DNA reads TGTGCCACAGGTGGGGGACGGGACAGCTCACCCCTCCACTTT.

The rearrangement joins TRBV6-2 or TRBV6-3 to TRBJ2-5, with D possibly matching TRBD1 (5 bases). Germline values: CDR1 MNHEY, CDR2 SVGEGT. V lost 6 bases and J 2 bases, leaving 10 bases between the germline ends. The CDR3 has 13 amino acids. The CDR3 is CASRPTAQETQYF. DNA of the CDR3: TGTGCCAGCAGGCCGACAGCACAAGAGACCCAGTACTTC.

The chain uses TRBV10-3 and TRBJ1-4; no reliable D call. The germline gives CDR1 ENHRY, CDR2 SYGVKD. The CDR3 loop spans 15 amino acids. Trimming left V 5 bases short and J 3 bases short, with 13 bases between. CDR3 amino acids: CAISPTWLANEKLFF. DNA for the CDR3: TGTGCCATCAGTCCCACCTGGTTGGCTAATGAAAAACTGTTTTTT.

CDR3 in amino acids: CASSEDTLSYEQYF. DNA for the CDR3: TGTGCCAGCAGTGAGGACACCCTCTCCTACGAGCAGTACTTC. The chain links TRBV6-6 to TRBJ2-7; TRBD1 is a possible D gene (5 bases). The V and J ends lost 5 bases and 0 bases respectively, with 11 bases between them. Germline values: CDR1 MNHNY, CDR2 SVGAGI (reference sequence). The CDR3 consists of 14 residues.

J is TRBJ1-3 and V is TRBV29-1, with unresolved D. The V gene lost 8 bases and the J gene lost 4 bases, with 9 bases spanning the gap. Germline V gene lookup returns CDR1 SQVTM and CDR2 ANQGSEA. This CDR3 has 11 residues. CDR3 coding DNA: TGCAGCCCCTCCGCGGGAAACACCATATATTTT. Translating it yields CSPSAGNTIYF.

The chain uses TRBV6-5 and TRBJ2-5, with 13 bases identical to TRBD2. The junction had 5 bases not matched to a gene; V was cut back by 4 bases and J by 0 bases. CDR3 size: 17 residues. CDR1 is MNHEY and CDR2 is SVGAGI in the germline V gene. The DNA for the CDR3 is TGTGCCAGCAGTTCTGCAGGACTAGCGGGAGACCAAGAGACCCAGTACTTC. This translates into CASSSAGLAGDQETQYF.

The chain has TRBV29-1 and TRBJ1-5, with D perhaps TRBD1 (5 bases). In germline, CDR1 is SQVTM, CDR2 ANQGSEA. The CDR3 is made up of 12 amino acids. Trimming pared 6 bases from V and 11 bases from J, leaving 17 bases between. The CDR3, as DNA: TGCAGCGTCCGGGACGGACCTTTTGCCCAGCATTTT. Protein sequence: CSVRDGPFAQHF.

Many counts were recorded for this clonotype. The V and J genes are TRBV6-5 and TRBJ1-6; 8 bases line up with TRBD1. The germline V gene encodes CDR1 MNHEY and CDR2 SVGAGI. J was trimmed by 9 bases and V by 6 bases; bases with no gene match: 7. This CDR3 has 14 amino acids. The chain's CDR3 is CASSGQGKGSPLHF. Written as DNA, the CDR3 is TGTGCCAGCAGCGGACAGGGTAAAGGTTCACCCCTCCACTTT.

This clonotype was seen ten or more times. The chain carries TRBV29-1 and TRBJ2-5; D possibly matches TRBD1 or TRBD2 (5 bases each). Trimming removed 4 bases from V and 7 bases from J, with 16 bases in between. Germline lookup yields CDR1 SQVTM and CDR2 ANQGSEA. The CDR3 loop spans 13 amino acids. CDR3 in amino acids: CSVAGAAGSTQYF. DNA for the CDR3: TGCAGCGTTGCCGGGGCGGCCGGTTCGACCCAGTACTTC.

This clonotype showed up many times. The V call is TRBV2, the J call TRBJ1-3; no reliable D call. This CDR3 has 14 amino acids. Trimming shortened V by 2 bases and J by 0 bases, and 5 bases separated the two germline ends. Germline CDR1 reads SNHLY; CDR2 reads FYNNEI. DNA of the CDR3: TGTGCCAGCAGTGAACGCAGCTCTGGAAACACCATATATTTT. Residues: CASSERSSGNTIYF.

About this clonotype itself: A much larger clone differs from this one at a single base, so this may be a read error. This chain connects TRBV20-1 to TRBJ1-4; 8 nucleotides agree with TRBD1. The CDR3 runs 15 residues. In germline, CDR1 is DFQATT, CDR2 SNEGSKA (reference sequence). This CDR3 reads CSAREFGQGERKPFF. Written as DNA, the CDR3 is TGCAGTGCTAGAGAATTTGGACAGGGAGAGCGAAAACCGTTTTTT.

The table lists this clonotype with many counts. The genes are TRBV7-8 and TRBJ2-7; 9 bases map to TRBD2. After removal of 7 bases from V and 1 base from J, the junction contained 8 bases not matched to a gene. The CDR3 spans 15 residues. Per germline, CDR1 SGHVS and CDR2 FQNEAQ. The CDR3 sequence: CASTLAGGASYEQYF. The CDR3 region has the DNA TGTGCCAGCACTTTGGCGGGAGGGGCGTCCTACGAGCAGTACTTC.

The chain carries TRBV7-9 and TRBJ1-2; D perhaps matches TRBD1 (6 bases). The germline V gene has CDR1 SEHNR and CDR2 FQNEAQ (reference sequence). V lost 1 base and J lost 4, with 16 bases in between. This CDR3 contains 16 residues. The CDR3, as DNA: TGTGCCAGCAGCTTAGACGGGGGGCATCTTGTCTATGGCTACACCTTC. Translated, it gives CASSLDGGHLVYGYTF.

This clonotype was recorded a few times. The rearrangement uses TRBV20-1 and TRBJ2-7; 9 bases map to TRBD1. Germline CDR1 DFQATT, CDR2 SNEGSKA (reference sequence). The V gene end was trimmed by 2 bases and the J gene end by 4 bases; junction bases not matched to a gene: 6. This CDR3 spans 14 amino acids. Here the CDR3 reads CSARTGTGTYEQYF. The CDR3 region has the DNA TGCAGTGCTAGAACCGGGACAGGGACTTACGAGCAGTACTTC.

The chain couples TRBV30 to TRBJ1-5; unclear D gene. The CDR3 runs 13 residues. Trimming cost V 2 bases and J 7 bases, with 12 bases left between them. Germline V gene sequence: CDR1 GTSNPN, CDR2 SVGIG (reference sequence). CDR3 loop: CAWSRDLRQPQHF. Here the CDR3 DNA reads TGTGCCTGGAGTAGAGATTTGAGACAGCCCCAGCATTTT. The variable domain in full, with the rest retrieved from reference TRBV30 and TRBJ1-5, is SQTIHQWPATLVQPVGSPLSLECTVEGTSNPNLYWYRQAAGRGLQLLFYSVGIGQISSEVPQNLSASRPQDRQFILSSKKLLLSDSGFYLCAWSRDLRQPQHFGDGTRLSIL.

This chain connects TRBV20-1 to TRBJ2-5; no firm D call. The germline V and J ends were trimmed by 0 bases and 0 bases, with 5 bases remaining between them. The CDR3 is 13 residues long. The germline CDR1 and CDR2 sequences are DFQATT and SNEGSKA (reference sequence). This chain's CDR3 is CSARDGDQETQYF. The CDR3 DNA follows: TGCAGTGCTAGAGATGGCGACCAAGAGACCCAGTACTTC.

In this sample, this clonotype turned up many times. The chain is built from TRBV2 and TRBJ2-2; D perhaps matches TRBD2 (6 bases). The CDR3 runs 14 residues. V lost 6 bases, J lost 8 bases, and 16 bases lay in between. CDR1 and CDR2 (germline): SNHLY, FYNNEI. CDR3 in amino acids: CASRSSGAQGELFF. The CDR3 nucleotides read TGTGCCAGCAGGAGTAGCGGAGCTCAGGGGGAGCTGTTTTTT.

This clonotype has a handful of counts. This rearrangement joins TRBV4-1 to TRBJ2-7; 11 bases align to TRBD2. There are 17 residues in the CDR3. V gave up 2 bases and J gave up 1 base; unmatched junction bases: 7. Germline CDR1 MGHRA, CDR2 YSYEKL. CDR3 coding DNA: TGCGCCAGCAGCCAACCATACCGACTAGCGGGATCCTACGAGCAGTACTTC. This codes for CASSQPYRLAGSYEQYF.

This sequence joins TRBV7-8 and TRBJ1-6, with D uncertain. Per the germline V gene, CDR1 is SGHVS and CDR2 is FQNEAQ. This CDR3 is 15 amino acids long. Trimming stripped 4 bases from V and 7 bases from J, with 14 bases between. As DNA, the CDR3 is TGTGCCAGCAGCTCGAACACCGGGGTAAATTCACCCCTCCACTTT. Amino acid sequence: CASSSNTGVNSPLHF.

The rearrangement joins TRBV19 to TRBJ1-2; TRBD1 is a possible D gene (5 bases). This CDR3 spans 13 amino acids. V was cut by 10 bases and J by 2 bases, with 14 bases left in between. CDR1 LNHDA and CDR2 SQIVND come from the germline V gene (reference sequence). The CDR3 DNA reads TGTGCCACTCAGGGTCGGGGGAACTATGGCTACACCTTC. Its protein product is CATQGRGNYGYTF.

V gene TRBV7-2 combines with J gene TRBJ1-6, with 7 bases aligning to TRBD1. CDR1 SGHTA and CDR2 FQGNSA come from the germline V gene. V dropped 11 bases and J dropped 5; count of bases not matched to a gene: 9. This CDR3 has 14 amino acids. The CDR3 region is CAWSRGQDNSPLHF. CDR3 coding DNA: TGTGCCTGGAGTAGAGGACAGGATAATTCACCCCTCCACTTT.

CDR3 sequence: CASSYGARGAEQYF. DNA of the CDR3: TGTGCCAGCAGTTACGGGGCTCGAGGAGCCGAGCAGTACTTC. V gene TRBV6-5 combines with J gene TRBJ2-7; D might be TRBD1 (5 bases). There are 14 residues in the CDR3. From germline, CDR1 is MNHEY and CDR2 SVGAGI. The V and J ends lost 2 bases and 6 bases respectively, with 14 bases between them.

The V gene is TRBV7-9, the J gene TRBJ2-5, with TRBD1 identical over 11 bases. Trimming took 3 bases from V and 5 from J; bases not matched to a gene: 8. CDR3 length equals 16 residues. Germline V CDR1 and CDR2: SEHNR, FQNEAQ (reference sequence). CDR3 amino acids: CASSFRDRGIIETQYF. The CDR3 nucleotides are TGTGCCAGCAGCTTCCGGGACAGGGGGATAATCGAGACCCAGTACTTC.

The chain uses TRBV5-1 and TRBJ1-2, with a weak D call TRBD1 (6 bases). Germline loops: CDR1 SGHRS, CDR2 YFSETQ. The V end lost 3 bases, the J end lost 2 bases, and 14 bases lay between the germline ends. The CDR3 is 15 residues long. CDR3 DNA sequence: TGCGCCAGCAGCTCGCTCCGGGACACAAACTATGGCTACACCTTC. Encoded protein: CASSSLRDTNYGYTF.

The V and J genes are TRBV24-1 and TRBJ2-2; 8 nucleotides align to TRBD2. This CDR3 is 13 amino acids long. Germline CDR1 KGHDR, CDR2 SFDVKD. After removal of 7 bases from V and 7 bases from J, the junction contained 4 bases not matched to a gene. CDR3 sequence (DNA): TGTGCCACCAGAGCGGGAGCGGTCGGGGAGCTGTTTTTT. Its translation: CATRAGAVGELFF.

With respect to this clonotype: One end of the junction is discordant with germline, which a read error may explain. This chain connects TRBV7-9 to TRBJ1-5; 8 bases fit TRBD1. The CDR3 contains 16 residues. CDR1 and CDR2 (germline): SEHNR, FQNEAQ (reference sequence). CDR3 DNA sequence: TGCGCCAGCAGCCATCCTCAGGGGGCTGGGAATCAGCCCCAGCATTTT. This gives the protein CASSHPQGAGNQPQHF.

This clonotype occurred many times. The gene calls are TRBV25-1 and TRBJ1-1, with 7 bases lining up with TRBD1. Germline lookup yields CDR1 MGHDK and CDR2 SYGVNS. V gave up 6 bases and J gave up 5 bases; unmatched junction bases: 9. The CDR3 extends over 14 amino acids. The CDR3 here is CASRMTGPGTEAFF. CDR3 nucleotides: TGTGCCAGCAGAATGACAGGGCCAGGGACTGAAGCTTTCTTT.

This clonotype has ten or more counts. The J gene is TRBJ1-6, the V gene TRBV10-3, with D possibly TRBD1 on 5 matching bases. This CDR3 spans 13 amino acids. V was trimmed by 8 bases and J by 8 bases, leaving 13 bases between them. Germline V gene sequence: CDR1 ENHRY, CDR2 SYGVKD. The CDR3 nucleotides are TGTGCCATCGGTACCGGGGGATATTCACCCCTCCACTTT. Translation gives CAIGTGGYSPLHF.

The chain uses TRBV20-1 and TRBJ1-2; 11 positions agree with TRBD1. Germline loops: CDR1 DFQATT, CDR2 SNEGSKA (reference sequence). V lost 1 base and J lost 6; bases outside the gene matches: 10. The CDR3 contains 16 residues. This chain's CDR3 is CSARVTSGQGGDGYTF. CDR3 bases: TGCAGTGCTAGAGTTACCTCGGGACAGGGGGGAGATGGCTACACCTTC.

The V and J genes are TRBV25-1 and TRBJ1-4; D gene ambiguous. The CDR3 is 11 amino acids. V lost 6 bases, J lost 12 bases, and 11 bases lay in between. Germline V CDR1 and CDR2: MGHDK, SYGVNS. The CDR3 sequence is CASSTLEELFF. The CDR3 nucleotides read TGTGCCAGCAGCACCCTCGAGGAACTGTTTTTT.